Sequencing of this TCR beta chain was carried out in a study of graft-versus-host responses after intestinal transplantation. Study details: All recipients were given anti-thymocyte globulin induction, and tacrolimus and steroids were then administered for around three years.

Study outcomes and limitations: Early post-transplant HvG declines were associated with peak circulating GvH clone levels.

The repertoire was sequenced with immunoSEQ multiplex PCR; TCRdb's copy has only in-frame clones and lacks some. This sample carries tens of thousands of clones, 91% of them seen once, and the ten largest clones take over 0.095%. V trimming: 3 bases; J trimming: 0 bases; junction bases outside the gene matches: 12. CDR3 length: 18 residues. With regard to this clone: Antigen: not known.

The source of this sequence is a human donor who received an intestinal transplant. This sample comprised unstimulated CD4+ T cells sorted from spleen or lymph node cells, obtained before intestinal transplant. The chain carries TRBV23-1 and TRBJ2-3, with TRBD1 matching 7 bases. TRBV23-1 qualifies as an ORF whose function is uncertain. The CDR3 region has the DNA TGCGCCAGCAGTCATTCCCCGGACAGGCTCCCTAGCACAGATACGCAGTATTTT. Translation gives CASSHSPDRLPSTDTQYF.